These T cell receptor beta chains were read from a single sample in a study of cytomegalovirus exposure and HLA in healthy donors. Clones were read by immunoSEQ multiplex PCR, and TCRdb kept only the in-frame ones, dropping some. The data contain under 200,000 clones, over 85% of them seen just once; the ten biggest clones take up approximately 10%. Sequencing was done on a sample of PBMCs. These receptors were taken from a woman aged 18-29 years in good health and CMV-seropositive. CDR3s include the opening cysteine and the closing phenylalanine or tryptophan. D genes are given only for firm matches. Clone size, where shown, is once, few, many, or a class for clones that have expanded.

TRBV6-6,16,TRBJ1-4,TRBD1,-,CASSARPGQSNEKLFF,TGTGCCAGCAGTGCCCGCCCGGGACAGTCAAATGAAAAACTGTTTTTT
TRBV7-2,13,TRBJ2-7,TRBD2,-,CASSSPGTSATQF,TGTGCCAGCAGCTCCCCGGGGACTAGCGCCACTCAGTTC
TRBV11-3,15,TRBJ2-7,TRBD1,-,CASSLEGQGSREQYF,TGTGCCAGCAGCTTAGAGGGACAGGGGTCTCGCGAGCAGTACTTC
TRBV18,13,TRBJ1-5,-,-,CASSRLGNQPQHF,TGTGCCAGCTCACGACTTGGCAATCAGCCCCAGCATTTT
TRBV29-1,15,TRBJ2-3,TRBD1,-,CSVRMGQGAPDTQYF,TGCAGCGTCAGAATGGGACAGGGGGCGCCGGATACGCAGTATTTT
TRBV7-2,13,TRBJ1-2,-,-,CASSGRVHYGYTF,TGTGCCAGCAGCGGCAGGGTACACTATGGCTACACCTTC
TRBV15,13,TRBJ2-1,-,-,CATSRDAGGEQFF,TGTGCCACCAGCAGAGATGCGGGTGGTGAGCAGTTCTTC
TRBV7-2,15,TRBJ2-3,TRBD2,-,CASSSLSGATDTQYF,TGTGCCAGCAGCTCATTAAGCGGGGCCACAGATACGCAGTATTTT
TRBV4-1,16,TRBJ2-7,TRBD1,once,CASSPPQGARSYEQYF,TGCGCCAGCAGCCCGCCCCAGGGGGCGCGTTCCTACGAGCAGTACTTC
TRBV7-2,12,TRBJ1-1,-,once,CASSLRVTEAFF,TGTGCCAGCAGCTTAAGAGTCACTGAAGCTTTCTTT
TRBV5-8,12,TRBJ1-2,-,-,CASGRTSGGYTF,TGTGCCAGCGGCCGGACTTCGGGTGGCTACACCTTC
TRBV2,14,TRBJ2-3,-,-,CASIRDTVTDTQYF,TGTGCCAGCATAAGGGACACCGTCACAGATACGCAGTATTTT
TRBV7-2,19,TRBJ2-1,TRBD2,-,CASSYVGLGRSSSYNEQFF,TGTGCCAGCAGTTATGTGGGACTAGGGCGCTCAAGCTCCTACAATGAGCAGTTCTTC
TRBV14,14,TRBJ2-7,-,-,CASSQPDSSYEQYF,TGTGCCAGCAGCCAACCGGACAGCTCCTACGAGCAGTACTTC
TRBV6-5,14,TRBJ1-1,-,-,CASSYVEGSTEAFF,TGTGCCAGCAGTTACGTAGAGGGTAGCACTGAAGCTTTCTTT
TRBV5-1,14,TRBJ1-3,-,-,CASSGGIDGNTIYF,TGCGCCAGCAGCGGGGGGATCGATGGAAACACCATATATTTT
TRBV6-6,15,TRBJ2-7,-,-,CASSPRRHNSYEQYF,TGTGCCAGCAGTCCCCGGCGACATAATTCCTACGAGCAGTACTTT
TRBV7-9,15,TRBJ2-7,-,-,CASSLLSGGSYEQYF,TGTGCCAGCAGCTTACTGTCCGGGGGCTCCTACGAGCAGTACTTC
TRBV7-7,14,TRBJ2-7,TRBD1,-,CASSLGTGNYEQYF,TGTGCTAGCAGCTTAGGGACAGGGAACTACGAGCAGTACTTC
TRBV4-1,18,TRBJ2-1,-,-,CASARGWFRVMAVEEQFF,TGCGCCAGCGCCCGGGGGTGGTTTAGGGTCATGGCGGTAGAGGAGCAGTTCTTC
TRBV4-3,16,TRBJ2-2,-,-,CASSQDGEWGSGELFF,TGCGCCAGCAGCCAAGACGGGGAGTGGGGATCCGGGGAGCTGTTTTTT
TRBV5-1,17,TRBJ2-3,TRBD2,-,CASSLGLAGPSTDTQYF,TGCGCCAGCAGCTTAGGACTAGCGGGGCCTAGCACAGATACGCAGTATTTT
TRBV5-6,12,TRBJ1-1,-,-,CASSLFYTEAFF,TGTGCCAGCAGCTTGTTCTACACTGAAGCTTTCTTT
TRBV7-9,17,TRBJ2-7,TRBD1,-,CASSSGTDRVGSYEQYF,TGTGCCAGCAGCTCGGGGACAGACCGGGTAGGTTCCTACGAGCAGTACTTC
TRBV11-1,15,TRBJ2-5,TRBD2,-,CASSLPAGGWETQYF,TGTGCCAGCAGCTTACCGGCGGGAGGATGGGAGACCCAGTACTTC
TRBV18,14,TRBJ1-3,TRBD1,-,CASSPSGQGNTIYF,TGTGCCAGCTCACCTTCGGGACAGGGAAACACCATATATTTT
TRBV19,13,TRBJ2-2,-,-,CASSIWGVGELFF,TGTGCCAGTAGTATCTGGGGGGTCGGGGAGCTGTTTTTT
TRBV2,17,TRBJ2-1,TRBD1,-,CASSVPRGHVSYNEQFF,TGTGCCAGCAGTGTACCCAGGGGGCACGTTTCCTACAATGAGCAGTTCTTC
TRBV6-1,15,TRBJ2-7,TRBD1,once,CASSDMGTGSYEQYF,TGTGCCAGCAGTGATATGGGGACAGGGTCCTACGAGCAGTACTTC
TRBV4-1,15,TRBJ2-7,TRBD2,-,CASTPTSGRFGEQYF,TGCGCCAGCACCCCGACTAGCGGGAGATTCGGCGAGCAGTACTTC
TRBV4-1,18,TRBJ1-2,TRBD1,-,CASSQPGQLLLSTHGYTF,TGCGCCAGCAGCCAGCCGGGACAGCTCCTCTTGTCCACGCATGGCTACACCTTC
TRBV10-1,15,TRBJ2-1,-,-,CASSESWRNYNEQFF,TGCGCCAGCAGTGAGTCGTGGCGGAATTACAATGAGCAGTTCTTC
TRBV5-1,19,TRBJ2-1,TRBD1,-,CASSLANGVWTGGRNEQFF,TGCGCCAGCAGCTTGGCCAATGGAGTCTGGACAGGGGGGCGAAATGAGCAGTTCTTC
TRBV11-3,12,TRBJ2-7,-,-,CASRSGTYEQYF,TGTGCCAGCAGATCCGGGACTTACGAGCAGTACTTC
TRBV6-6,15,TRBJ1-1,TRBD1,-,CASSYSYRGSTEAFF,TGTGCCAGCAGTTACTCGTACAGGGGAAGTACTGAAGCTTTCTTT
TRBV9,17,TRBJ2-7,TRBD2,-,CASSLHRDSGDSYEQYF,TGTGCCAGCAGCCTACATCGGGATAGCGGGGATTCCTACGAGCAGTACTTC
TRBV4-1,20,TRBJ1-2,TRBD1,-,CASSQDPDRDRGPLAYGYTF,TGCGCCAGCAGCCAAGATCCAGACCGGGACAGGGGACCGTTAGCCTATGGCTACACCTTC
TRBV7-9,12,TRBJ2-1,-,-,CASSFLGNEQFF,TGTGCCAGCAGCTTTCTCGGGAATGAGCAGTTCTTC
TRBV18,16,TRBJ2-5,TRBD1,-,CASSPSPGQGAETQYF,TGTGCCAGCTCACCCTCCCCCGGACAGGGGGCGGAGACCCAGTACTTC
TRBV2,13,TRBJ2-1,-,-,CANRESTSNEQFF,TGTGCCAACCGGGAGTCCACCTCCAATGAGCAGTTCTTC
TRBV5-6,13,TRBJ2-5,-,once,CASSITGWETQYF,TGTGCCAGCAGTATCACAGGGTGGGAGACCCAGTACTTC
TRBV6-1,15,TRBJ2-6,-,-,CASSEVSSGANVLTF,TGTGCCAGCAGTGAAGTATCCTCTGGGGCCAACGTCCTGACTTTC
TRBV9,15,TRBJ1-4,-,-,CASSARGEGNEKLFF,TGTGCCAGCAGCGCCAGGGGAGAGGGTAATGAAAAACTGTTTTTT
TRBV9,16,TRBJ1-3,-,once,CASSARGGARGNTIYF,TGTGCCAGCAGCGCCCGAGGGGGGGCGAGGGGAAACACCATATATTTT
TRBV27,14,TRBJ2-1,-,-,CASSLSSAYNEQFF,TGTGCCAGCAGTTTATCTTCGGCCTACAATGAGCAGTTCTTC
TRBV7-6,15,TRBJ1-3,-,-,CASSTAGIGGNTIYF,TGTGCCAGCAGCACGGCGGGGATAGGAGGAAACACCATATATTTT
TRBV5-1,16,TRBJ2-7,TRBD2,-,CASSTGTSGANYEQYF,TGCGCCAGCAGCACCGGGACTAGCGGGGCGAACTACGAGCAGTACTTC
TRBV7-9,13,TRBJ2-2,-,-,CVQYRANTGELFF,TGTGTCCAGTACAGAGCGAACACCGGGGAGCTGTTTTTT
TRBV20-1,11,TRBJ2-1,-,-,CSASPYNEQFF,TGCAGTGCTAGCCCTTACAATGAGCAGTTCTTC
TRBV7-2,14,TRBJ2-1,TRBD2,-,CASSPRTSLNEQFF,TGTGCCAGCAGCCCACGGACTAGCCTTAATGAGCAGTTCTTC
TRBV15,14,TRBJ1-1,-,few,CATSRDGRATEAFF,TGTGCCACCAGCAGAGATGGGAGGGCCACTGAAGCTTTCTTT